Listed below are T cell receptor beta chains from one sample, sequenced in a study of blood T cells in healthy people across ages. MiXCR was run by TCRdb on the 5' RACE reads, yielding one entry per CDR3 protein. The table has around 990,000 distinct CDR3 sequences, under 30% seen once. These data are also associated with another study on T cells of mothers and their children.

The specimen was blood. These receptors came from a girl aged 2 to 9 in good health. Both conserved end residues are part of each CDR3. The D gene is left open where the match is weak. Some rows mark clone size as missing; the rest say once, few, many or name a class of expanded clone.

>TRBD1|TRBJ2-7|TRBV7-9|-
CASSLRRPGQGSEQYF
TGTGCCAGCAGCCTCAGGCGACCGGGACAGGGGAGCGAGCAGTACTTC
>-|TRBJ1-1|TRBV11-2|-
CASSLVQGKAEAFF
TGTGCCAGCAGCTTAGTTCAGGGGAAGGCTGAAGCTTTCTTT
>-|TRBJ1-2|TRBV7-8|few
CASSGDHSHLTYGYTF
TGTGCCAGCAGCGGGGACCACTCTCATTTGACCTATGGCTACACCTTC
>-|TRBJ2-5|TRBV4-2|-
CASDFRLGGDQETQYF
TGTGCCAGCGACTTTCGACTAGGAGGAGACCAAGAGACCCAGTACTTC
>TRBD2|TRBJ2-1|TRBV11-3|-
CASSRTSGSVYNEQFF
TGTGCCAGCAGTCGGACTAGCGGGAGTGTGTACAATGAGCAGTTCTTC
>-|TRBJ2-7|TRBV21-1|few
CASSKVYHEQYF
TGTGCCAGCAGCAAAGTCTACCACGAGCAGTACTTC
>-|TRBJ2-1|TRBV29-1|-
CSVDVLDGDEQSF
TGCAGCGTTGATGTCCTAGACGGCGATGAGCAGTCCTTC
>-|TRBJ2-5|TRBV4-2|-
CASSQDLLVPWQYF
TGTGCCAGCAGCCAAGATCTCCTGGTCCCCTGGCAGTACTTC
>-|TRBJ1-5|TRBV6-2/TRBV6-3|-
CASSYPVQPQHF
TGTGCCAGCAGTTACCCCGTTCAGCCCCAGCATTTT
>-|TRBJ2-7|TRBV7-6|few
CASSLLPGEAPRSSYGQYF
TGTGCCAGCAGCTTATTGCCGGGGGAGGCTCCTAGGAGCTCCTACGGGCAGTACTTC
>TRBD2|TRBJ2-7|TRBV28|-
CARGGRGLHEQYF
TGTGCCAGGGGAGGGAGGGGATTACACGAGCAGTACTTC
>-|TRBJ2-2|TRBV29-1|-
CSVALGLSQFANTGELFF
TGCAGCGTTGCATTAGGACTTTCTCAGTTCGCGAACACCGGGGAGCTGTTTTTT
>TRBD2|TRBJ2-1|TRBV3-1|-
CASSLGGDDYNEQFF
TGTGCCAGCAGTCTCGGGGGGGACGATTACAATGAGCAGTTCTTC
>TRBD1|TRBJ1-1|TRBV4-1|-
CASSPDRGLMNTEAFF
TGCGCCAGCAGCCCCGACAGGGGGCTCATGAACACTGAAGCTTTCTTT
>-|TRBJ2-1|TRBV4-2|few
CASSQELSQRIGQQFF
TGTGCCAGCAGCCAAGAACTAAGCCAGAGGATTGGTCAGCAGTTCTTC
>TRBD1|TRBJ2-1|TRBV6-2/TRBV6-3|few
CASRVQGAISNEQFF
TGTGCCAGCCGCGTACAGGGGGCCATATCAAATGAGCAGTTCTTC
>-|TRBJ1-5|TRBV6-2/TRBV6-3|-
CASSYSTQGTPQHF
TGTGCCAGCAGTTACTCGACTCAGGGGACACCCCAGCATTTT
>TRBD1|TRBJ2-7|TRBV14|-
CASSQEGTAYEQYF
TGTGCCAGCAGCCAAGAGGGGACAGCATACGAGCAGTACTTC
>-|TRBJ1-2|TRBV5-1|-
CASSLSDRSGYTF
TGCGCCAGCAGCTTGTCTGACAGATCTGGCTACACCTTC
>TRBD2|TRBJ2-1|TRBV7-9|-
CASSSTLAVRGDEQFF
TGTGCCAGCAGCTCGACCCTTGCAGTCCGGGGGGATGAGCAGTTCTTC
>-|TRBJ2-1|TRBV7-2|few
CASSFRGSANEQFF
TGTGCCAGCAGCTTCAGGGGTAGCGCCAATGAGCAGTTCTTC
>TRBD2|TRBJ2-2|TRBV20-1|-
CSARVAGSGELFF
TGCAGTGCCCGAGTAGCGGGATCCGGGGAGCTGTTTTTT
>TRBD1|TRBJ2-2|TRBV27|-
CASSLFQGTANTGELFF
TGTGCCAGCAGTTTATTTCAAGGGACAGCGAACACCGGGGAGCTGTTTTTT
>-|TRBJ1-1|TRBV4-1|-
CASSQDIAGSLPFTEAFF
TGCGCCAGCAGCCAAGATATAGCAGGGAGTCTCCCCTTTACTGAAGCTTTCTTT
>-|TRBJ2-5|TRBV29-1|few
CSVEDRRNQETQYF
TGCAGCGTTGAAGATCGGAGAAACCAAGAGACCCAGTACTTC
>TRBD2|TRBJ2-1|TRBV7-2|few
CASSSQLAGDNEQFF
TGTGCCAGCAGCTCGCAACTAGCGGGAGACAATGAGCAGTTCTTC
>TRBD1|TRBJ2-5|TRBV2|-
CASSDDRVLSETQYF
TGTGCCAGCAGTGACGACAGGGTTTTATCAGAGACCCAGTACTTC
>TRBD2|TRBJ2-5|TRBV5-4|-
CASRRTRDRLQETQYF
TGTGCCAGCAGACGGACTAGGGACCGCCTACAAGAGACCCAGTACTTC
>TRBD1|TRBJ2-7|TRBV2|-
CAVLGQGNEQYF
TGTGCCGTACTGGGACAGGGTAACGAGCAGTACTTC
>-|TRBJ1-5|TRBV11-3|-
CASSQGRRGNQPQHF
TGTGCCAGCAGCCAAGGGAGGAGAGGCAATCAGCCCCAGCATTTT
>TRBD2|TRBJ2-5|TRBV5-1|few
CASTRGGGEETQYF
TGCGCCAGCACCCGCGGCGGGGGGGAAGAGACCCAGTACTTC
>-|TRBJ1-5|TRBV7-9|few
CASSLFNSNQPQHF
TGTGCCAGCAGCTTATTCAATAGCAATCAGCCCCAGCATTTT
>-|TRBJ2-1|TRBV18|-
CASSPRLGYEQFF
TGTGCCAGCTCACCGAGACTAGGCTATGAGCAGTTCTTC
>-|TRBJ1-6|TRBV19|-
CASSRTGNSPLHF
TGTGCCAGTAGCCGGACGGGTAATTCACCCCTCCACTTT
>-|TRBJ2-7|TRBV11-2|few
CASSFGTQAAYEQYF
TGTGCCAGCAGCTTTGGGACCCAGGCTGCCTACGAGCAGTACTTC
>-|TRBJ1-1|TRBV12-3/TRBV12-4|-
CASRYQGMKTEAFF
TGTGCCAGCAGGTACCAGGGGATGAAAACTGAAGCTTTCTTT
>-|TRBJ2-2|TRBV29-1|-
CSVTRDSGELFF
TGCAGCGTTACTCGGGATTCCGGGGAGCTGTTTTTT
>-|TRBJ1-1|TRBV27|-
CASRGETEAFF
TGTGCCAGCAGGGGGGAGACTGAAGCTTTCTTT
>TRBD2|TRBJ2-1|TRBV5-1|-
CASSLLLAGGEQFF
TGCGCCAGCAGCTTACTGCTAGCGGGAGGTGAGCAGTTCTTC
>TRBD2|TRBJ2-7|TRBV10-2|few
CASISGSSYEQYF
TGCGCCAGCATTAGCGGGAGTTCCTACGAGCAGTACTTC
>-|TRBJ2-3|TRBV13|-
CASSSDGRDTQYF
TGTGCCAGCAGCAGCGATGGACGAGATACGCAGTATTTT
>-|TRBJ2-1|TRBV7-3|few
CASSLWGGKGYNEQFF
TGTGCCAGCAGCTTATGGGGCGGGAAGGGCTACAATGAGCAGTTCTTC
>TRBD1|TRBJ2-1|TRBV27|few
CASTGGSNNEQFF
TGTGCCAGCACAGGGGGCAGCAACAATGAGCAGTTCTTC
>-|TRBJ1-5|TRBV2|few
CASSPNRNQPQHF
TGTGCCAGCAGTCCAAACAGGAATCAGCCCCAGCATTTT
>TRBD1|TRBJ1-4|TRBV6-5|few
CASSPLAWDSEKLFF
TGTGCCAGCAGTCCCCTCGCTTGGGACAGTGAAAAACTGTTTTTT
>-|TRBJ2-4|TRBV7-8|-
CASSLEGPKNIQYF
TGTGCCAGCAGCTTAGAAGGCCCCAAAAACATTCAGTACTTC
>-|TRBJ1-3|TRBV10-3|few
CAISQDGNTIYF
TGTGCCATCAGTCAAGACGGAAACACCATATATTTT
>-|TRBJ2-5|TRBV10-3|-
CAIRFQGRETQYF
TGTGCCATCAGATTCCAGGGAAGGGAGACCCAGTACTTC
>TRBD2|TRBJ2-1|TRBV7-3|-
CASSLSGSSHNEQFF
TGTGCCAGCAGCTTAAGCGGGAGCTCCCACAATGAGCAGTTCTTC
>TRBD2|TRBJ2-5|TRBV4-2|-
CASSHRSGTIQETQYF
TGTGCCAGCAGCCATCGAAGCGGGACCATCCAAGAGACCCAGTACTTC
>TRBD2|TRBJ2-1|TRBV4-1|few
CASSLGNLAGPLNEQFF
TGCGCCAGCAGCTTAGGAAACCTAGCGGGACCTCTCAATGAGCAGTTCTTC
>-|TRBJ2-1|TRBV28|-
CASSLAGNLYNEQFF
TGTGCCAGCAGTTTAGCAGGGAACTTATACAATGAGCAGTTCTTC
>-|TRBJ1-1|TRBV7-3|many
CASSLLTNTEAFF
TGTGCCAGCAGCTTATTGACGAACACTGAAGCTTTCTTT
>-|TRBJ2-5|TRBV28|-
CASSLQGLPGRGAQYF
TGTGCCAGCAGCCTTCAAGGACTTCCCGGGAGAGGGGCCCAGTACTTC
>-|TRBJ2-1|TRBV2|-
CASTADGRGYEQFF
TGTGCCAGCACCGCGGACGGGCGAGGCTATGAGCAGTTCTTC
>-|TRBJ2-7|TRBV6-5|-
CASSYSVMGTPDEQYF
TGTGCCAGCAGTTACTCAGTGATGGGGACGCCCGACGAGCAGTACTTC
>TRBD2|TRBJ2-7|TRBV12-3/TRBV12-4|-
CASSSSLAVSYEQYF
TGTGCCAGCAGTTCCTCCCTAGCGGTGTCCTACGAGCAGTACTTC